These T cell receptor beta chains were read from a single sample in a study of blood T cell repertoires in COVID-19. Assay used: immunoSEQ multiplex PCR; TCRdb lists only in-frame clones, some missing. The sample has about 200,000 clones, more than 70% seen once. The specimen sequenced was peripheral blood. These receptors all stem from a man aged 35-49 years with active or convalescent COVID-19. Each CDR3 is given with its conserved first and last residue. Fields, in order: J gene, clone size, V gene, CDR3 protein. Clone size is shown for a subset of rows, as once, few, many or a class of expanded clone.

TRBJ2-2 - TRBV12-5 CASGLGQGSGRTGELFF
TRBJ1-2 - TRBV5-4 CASSPAPGGYGYTF
TRBJ2-2 - TRBV2 CASSRDRANTGELFF
TRBJ1-2 - TRBV28 CASRPGTGGFGYTF
TRBJ2-7 - TRBV5-1 CASSLVTSGNSYEQYF
TRBJ2-1 once TRBV3-1/TRBV3-2 CASSHRDTYNEQFF
TRBJ1-1 once TRBV4-1 CASSQEQNTEAFF
TRBJ1-6 - TRBV15 CATSSPGGRGRWDSPLHF
TRBJ2-5 once TRBV9 CASSVSPVQETQYF
TRBJ2-1 - TRBV30 CAWMAGGYNEQFF
TRBJ1-3 - TRBV4-2 CASSQDHGSGNTIYF
TRBJ1-1 once TRBV2 CASSGDDRSRAFF
TRBJ1-3 few TRBV9 CASSVGVRELGSGNTIYF
TRBJ1-2 - TRBV5-1 CASSLEFEGDGYTF
TRBJ1-1 - TRBV14 CASSREAGLMNTEAFF
TRBJ1-2 - TRBV30 CAWNSQGMNGYTF
TRBJ2-3 - TRBV7-2 CASSLTTVPLDTQYF
TRBJ1-2 - TRBV7-8 CASSLLVGYGYTF
TRBJ2-1 - TRBV19 CASSTPGTGDEQFF
TRBJ2-3 once TRBV28 CASSPGGQGTDTQYF
TRBJ2-5 - TRBV7-9 CASSLGTSAQETQYF
TRBJ2-1 - TRBV25-1 CASSDDISSYNEQFF
TRBJ2-2 - TRBV11-3 CASSLVSGSVSGELFF
TRBJ1-3 - TRBV19 CASSWDRGSIYF
TRBJ1-2 - TRBV30 CAWARRGLGGYTF
TRBJ2-1 - TRBV7-2 CASSLFSHNEQFF
TRBJ2-7 once TRBV6-5 CASSTELSSYEQYF
TRBJ2-3 - TRBV24-1 CATSPGQGRSGTQYF
TRBJ2-2 few TRBV9 CASSVSPGTPNTGELFF
TRBJ2-1 few TRBV4-2 CASSQDARERVEQFF
TRBJ1-2 once TRBV10-2 CASSENGNYGYTF
TRBJ1-2 - TRBV19 CASNQDRGRGYGYTF
TRBJ1-1 - TRBV12-5 CASGPEGAPEAFF
TRBJ2-3 - TRBV18 CASSPASGGGTDTQYF
TRBJ2-1 - TRBV19 CASSPDRGASYNEQFF
TRBJ1-6 - TRBV28 CASSLGLQGMGNSPLHF
TRBJ1-1 - TRBV5-6 CASSAGAVPNTEAFF
TRBJ1-5 - TRBV11-2 CASSLFNNQPQHF
TRBJ2-3 once TRBV5-1 CASSLPKLSATDTQYF
TRBJ2-1 once TRBV6-4 CASSSTGDGEQFF
TRBJ2-7 - TRBV7-8 CASSRSGDNYEQYF
TRBJ1-4 - TRBV6-5 CASRPGTGGGKLFF
TRBJ1-5 - TRBV7-2 CASSADRSEPQHF
TRBJ2-7 - TRBV11-3 CASSLDLAPSSGEQYF
TRBJ1-6 - TRBV5-1 CASSFTGESSPLHF
TRBJ1-1 - TRBV18 CASSPQQTDTEAFF
TRBJ1-2 - TRBV19 CASSSRVRGTQPNYGYTF
TRBJ2-1 - TRBV9 CASSVGTIAVEQFF
TRBJ1-2 - TRBV28 CASSFFAGNYGYTF
TRBJ1-5 - TRBV5-6 CASSKDGQGSNQPQHF
TRBJ1-1 - TRBV3-1/TRBV3-2 CASSGTGGSSTEAFF
TRBJ2-1 once TRBV6-6 CASSYSMAGAYNEQFF
TRBJ2-1 - TRBV18 CASSPPVGQGGNEQFF
TRBJ2-5 - TRBV7-9 CASSLALGQGLETQYF